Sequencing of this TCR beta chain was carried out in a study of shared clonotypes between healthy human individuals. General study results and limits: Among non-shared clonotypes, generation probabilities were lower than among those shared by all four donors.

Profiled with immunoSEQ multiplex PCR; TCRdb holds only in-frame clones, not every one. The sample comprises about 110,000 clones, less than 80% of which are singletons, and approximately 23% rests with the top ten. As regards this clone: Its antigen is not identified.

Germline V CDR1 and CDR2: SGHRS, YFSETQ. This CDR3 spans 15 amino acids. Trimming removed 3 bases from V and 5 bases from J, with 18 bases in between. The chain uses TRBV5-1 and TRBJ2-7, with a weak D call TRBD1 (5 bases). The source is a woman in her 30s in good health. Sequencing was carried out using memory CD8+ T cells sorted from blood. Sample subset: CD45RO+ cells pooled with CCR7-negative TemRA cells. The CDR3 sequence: CASSSPLQGVHEQYF. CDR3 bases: TGCGCCAGCAGCTCCCCCTTGCAGGGTGTTCACGAGCAGTACTTC.